The 6 T cell receptor beta chains listed next were all sequenced from one sample in a study of blood T cell repertoires in COVID-19. The assay was immunoSEQ multiplex PCR, and TCRdb's table has in-frame clones only and misses some. The table has more than 25,000 clones, more than 70% seen once. The sample consisted of peripheral blood. The receptors originated from a middle-aged woman with active or convalescent COVID-19.

The V call is TRBV27, the J call TRBJ1-3; 9 bases are shared with TRBD1. The V gene's germline CDR1 is MNHEY and CDR2 SMNVEV (reference sequence). CDR3 length: 17 residues. J was trimmed by 4 bases and V by 6 bases; bases with no gene match: 13. The chain's CDR3 is CASSFLSGQGPGNTIYF. In DNA form, the CDR3 reads TGTGCCAGCAGCTTCCTCTCGGGACAGGGTCCAGGAAACACCATATATTTT.

The CDR3 region is CASSQGRGSGEAFF. The DNA of the CDR3 is TGCGCCAGCAGCCAAGGACGGGGGAGCGGTGAAGCTTTCTTT. The rearrangement uses TRBV4-3 and TRBJ1-1; tentatively, D is TRBD1 (5 bases). The CDR3 loop spans 14 amino acids. CDR1 LGHNA and CDR2 YSLEER come from the germline V gene. V lost 1 base and J lost 7, with 13 bases in between.

V and J are TRBV6-1 and TRBJ1-5; 12 nucleotides line up with TRBD1. The CDR3 covers 16 residues. Unmatched junction bases numbered 6, after V lost 1 base and J lost 8 bases. The germline V gene has CDR1 MNHNS and CDR2 SASEGT. CDR3 DNA: TGTGCCAGCAGTGAAGTCGGGACAGGGGGCTGGGAGCCCCAGCATTTT. This translates into CASSEVGTGGWEPQHF.

The chain employs TRBV19 and TRBJ1-6, with a tentative D call TRBD1 (5 bases). V shed 1 base and J shed 10 bases, with 17 bases lying between them. Germline V CDR1 and CDR2: LNHDA, SQIVND (reference sequence). This CDR3 has 16 amino acids. DNA for the CDR3: TGTGCCAGTAGTATAGGGCCAAGGGGTGCAGGATCACCCCTCCACTTT. Residues: CASSIGPRGAGSPLHF.

This clone was seen once. The genes are TRBV28 and TRBJ2-3; 12 bases are shared with TRBD2. J lost 4 bases, V lost 6 bases, and 8 bases had no gene match. In germline, CDR1 is MDHEN, CDR2 SYDVKM. The CDR3 covers 16 residues. The DNA of the CDR3 is TGTGCCAGCAGCCGTAGACTAGCGGGAGTCGCAGATACGCAGTATTTT. Translation: CASSRRLAGVADTQYF.

V is TRBV28 and J is TRBJ1-4, with 7 bases identical to TRBD1. Germline CDR1 is MDHEN and CDR2 is SYDVKM. The CDR3 loop spans 16 amino acids. J was trimmed by 4 bases and V by 5 bases; bases with no gene match: 10. The CDR3 DNA reads as TGTGCCAGCAGTACCCGCCCGGGACAGCTTAATGAAAAACTGTTTTTT. Translated: CASSTRPGQLNEKLFF.